The 24 T cell receptor beta chains below were found in one sample sequenced in a study of human T cells and chemical hapten exposure. Whole blood that had not been fractionated was the source of extracted total RNA. From the 5' RACE reads, TCRdb called clonotypes with MiXCR, one entry per CDR3 protein. This sample has roughly 81,000 distinct CDR3 sequences; 15% to 20% occur once, and the top ten carry about 6.5%. Every receptor here comes from a female donor in good health.

This clonotype has a count of ten or more. The rearrangement links TRBV4-3 to TRBJ2-1; 13 nucleotides line up with TRBD2. V shed 2 bases, J shed 8 bases, and the junction held 3 bases outside the gene matches. Per germline, CDR1 LGHNA and CDR2 YSLEER. The CDR3 is made up of 15 amino acids. The CDR3 nucleotides read TGCGCCAGCAGCCAAACTAGCGGGGGGGTTGATGAGCAGTTCTTC. This translates into CASSQTSGGVDEQFF.

The V and J genes are TRBV11-2 and TRBJ1-3; D is ambiguous. CDR3 size: 13 residues. CDR1 and CDR2 from the germline V gene are SGHAT and FQNNGV. Trimming stripped 6 bases from V and 0 bases from J, with 6 bases between. The CDR3 loop reads CASSRVSGNTIYF. The DNA of the CDR3 is TGTGCCAGCAGTAGGGTCTCTGGAAACACCATATATTTT.

The chain recombines TRBV7-2 with TRBJ1-1; the D is unclear. Germline V gene lookup returns CDR1 SGHTA and CDR2 FQGNSA. The germline V and J ends were trimmed by 2 bases and 2 bases, with 9 bases remaining between them. The CDR3 has 14 residues. The CDR3 DNA is TGTGCCAGCAGCTTAAGAAGCAGAAACACTGAAGCTTTCTTT. Translated, it gives CASSLRSRNTEAFF.

This rearrangement joins TRBV12-3 or TRBV12-4 to TRBJ2-7, with 9 bases matching TRBD1. V trimming: 10 bases; J trimming: 6 bases; junction bases outside the gene matches: 7. This CDR3 has 12 amino acids. Here the CDR3 DNA reads TGTGCCATAGGGACAGGGTACAGCGAGCAGTACTTC. This encodes CAIGTGYSEQYF.

There are many counts of this clonotype. V is TRBV7-9 and J is TRBJ2-7; TRBD2 aligns across 9 bases. Unmatched junction bases numbered 13, after V lost 4 bases and J lost 6 bases. This CDR3 contains 16 residues. The germline CDR1 and CDR2 sequences are SEHNR and FQNEAQ (reference sequence). Written as DNA, the CDR3 is TGTGCCAGCAGCTGGGTAGCGGGAGCGCCCTATTCCGAGCAGTACTTC. Translated: CASSWVAGAPYSEQYF.

This clonotype was seen a single time. J is TRBJ1-5 and V is TRBV28; TRBD1 is a possible D gene (5 bases). The germline V and J ends were trimmed by 2 bases and 0 bases, with 8 bases remaining between them. In germline, CDR1 is MDHEN, CDR2 SYDVKM. CDR3 length: 15 amino acids. DNA of the CDR3: TGTGCCAGCAGTTTAGAGACAGTTAGCAATCAGCCCCAGCATTTT. Translating gives CASSLETVSNQPQHF.

This clonotype was picked up many times. This chain joins TRBV29-1 and TRBJ2-1, with 7 positions matching TRBD1. This CDR3 has 13 residues. V was clipped by 8 bases and J by 1 base; unmatched bases: 5. The germline V gene encodes CDR1 SQVTM and CDR2 ANQGSEA. The CDR3 region is CSSGTVSYNEQFF. The DNA of the CDR3 is TGCAGCTCCGGGACAGTGTCCTACAATGAGCAGTTCTTC.

This clonotype occurred a few times. V gene TRBV12-3 or TRBV12-4 combines with J gene TRBJ1-4; possible D gene TRBD1, 6 bases. The CDR3 covers 14 residues. With 6 bases removed from V and 4 bases from J, the gap between germline ends came to 12 bases. The chain's CDR3 is CASRGGQINEKLFF. DNA of the CDR3: TGTGCCAGCAGGGGAGGACAGATTAATGAAAAACTGTTTTTT.

The chain recombines TRBV30 with TRBJ1-5; D uncertain. This CDR3 comprises 13 residues. Trimming removed 0 bases from V and 3 bases from J, with 6 bases in between. Germline CDR1 GTSNPN, CDR2 SVGIG (reference sequence). Here the CDR3 reads CAWSVTTNQPQHF. For the CDR3, the DNA is TGTGCCTGGAGTGTGACTACCAATCAGCCCCAGCATTTT.

The J gene is TRBJ1-1, the V gene TRBV29-1; the D is unclear. Germline V gene data show CDR1 as SQVTM and CDR2 as ANQGSEA. V shed 6 bases and J shed 0 bases, with 17 bases lying between them. The CDR3 is 15 amino acids. This CDR3 is CSVHPRAALNTEAFF. The CDR3 DNA reads as TGCAGCGTCCACCCGAGGGCAGCCCTGAACACTGAAGCTTTCTTT. The full variable domain, with the rest looked up from reference TRBV29-1 and TRBJ1-1, is SAVISQKPSRDICQRGTSLTIQCQVDSQVTMMFWYRQQPGQSLTLIATANQGSEATYESGFVIDKFPISRPNLTFSTLTVSNMSPEDSSIYLCSVHPRAALNTEAFFGQGTRLTVV.

The rearrangement links TRBV7-2 to TRBJ1-2, with TRBD1 matching over 8 bases. This CDR3 has 14 amino acids. Germline V lookup: CDR1 SGHTA, CDR2 FQGNSA. Germline trimming cut 4 bases from V and 3 bases from J; bases unmatched to any gene: 4. The CDR3 nucleotides are TGTGCCAGCAGCTACGACAGGGGAGACTATGGCTACACCTTC. Its protein product is CASSYDRGDYGYTF.

This clonotype has more than one count but fewer than ten. This chain uses TRBV4-3 with TRBJ2-3; D ambiguous. CDR1 is LGHNA and CDR2 is YSLEER in the germline V gene. The CDR3 length is 16 residues. The V end lost 1 base, the J end lost 0 bases, and 11 bases lay between the germline ends. CDR3 in DNA: TGCGCCAGCAGCCAAGTTAATCTATCCAGCACAGATACGCAGTATTTT. Translation: CASSQVNLSSTDTQYF.

Only a few counts were recorded for this clonotype. This chain joins TRBV6-5 and TRBJ2-3; 8 bases match TRBD2. The ends lost 7 bases at V and 2 bases at J; junction bases unmatched: 11. The CDR3 is 16 residues long. Germline V gives CDR1 MNHEY, CDR2 SVGAGI. This CDR3 is CASTPRGGDVTDTQYF. The CDR3, as DNA: TGTGCCAGCACCCCCCGGGGGGGAGATGTCACAGATACGCAGTATTTT.

This clonotype came up a few times. The chain employs TRBV14 and TRBJ2-3; TRBD2 agrees at 7 bases. The V and J ends lost 3 bases and 6 bases, in that order; junction bases with no gene match: 6. There are 14 residues in the CDR3. Per the germline V gene, CDR1 is SGHDN and CDR2 is FVKESK. The CDR3 sequence: CASSHKAGMDTQYF. The CDR3 DNA sequence: TGTGCCAGCAGCCACAAAGCGGGAATGGATACGCAGTATTTT.

The CDR3 coding sequence is TGCGCCAGCAGCTTCGGGACAGGGGGCTCAGGTGAAAAACTGTTTTTT. This encodes CASSFGTGGSGEKLFF. The chain couples TRBV5-1 to TRBJ1-4, with 12 bases lining up with TRBD1. After removal of 2 bases from V and 7 bases from J, the junction contained 6 bases not matched to a gene. CDR3 length equals 16 residues. CDR1 is SGHRS, CDR2 YFSETQ, per germline.

This clonotype was detected a few times. V is TRBV3-1 and J is TRBJ2-1; D is perhaps TRBD2 (6 bases). The V end lost 1 base, the J end lost 0 bases, and 7 bases lay between the germline ends. Germline CDR1 and CDR2: LGHDT and YNNKEL (reference sequence). The CDR3 is made up of 15 amino acids. DNA of the CDR3: TGTGCCAGCAGCCAAGGGGGGGTCTCCTACAATGAGCAGTTCTTC. It is translated as CASSQGGVSYNEQFF.

The chain links TRBV11-1 to TRBJ2-7, with a tentative D call TRBD2 (6 bases). V was clipped by 1 base and J by 2 bases, with 15 bases between them. Germline V gene sequence: CDR1 SGHAT, CDR2 FQDESV (reference sequence). The CDR3 runs 16 residues. The CDR3 nucleotides are TGTGCCAGCAGCTTAGTCTATGGCGGGGCAACCTACGAGCAGTACTTC. Translated, it gives CASSLVYGGATYEQYF.

This rearrangement joins TRBV28 to TRBJ1-2, with D perhaps TRBD1 (5 bases). Germline values: CDR1 MDHEN, CDR2 SYDVKM. V shed 3 bases and J shed 2 bases, with 13 bases lying between them. This CDR3 has 15 amino acids. This chain's CDR3 is CASSFAGLWNYGYTF. CDR3 in DNA: TGTGCCAGCAGTTTTGCAGGGTTGTGGAACTATGGCTACACCTTC.

This chain uses TRBV7-6 with TRBJ2-7; maybe TRBD2 (7 bases). This CDR3 has 15 amino acids. CDR1 is SGHVS, CDR2 FNYEAQ, per germline. V lost 5 bases and J lost 3, with 17 bases in between. The CDR3 protein is CASSRAGAASYEQYF. The CDR3 coding sequence is TGTGCCAGCAGCCGTGCGGGGGCTGCTAGCTACGAGCAGTACTTC.

This clonotype appeared a few times. The chain links TRBV7-9 to TRBJ1-1, with 7 bases aligning to TRBD1. J lost 6 bases, V lost 5 bases, and 9 bases had no gene match. The V gene's germline CDR1 is SEHNR and CDR2 FQNEAQ (reference sequence). The CDR3 is 14 amino acids. This CDR3 is CASSTRQGSSEAFF. CDR3 bases: TGTGCCAGCAGCACCCGACAGGGTTCTTCTGAAGCTTTCTTT.

This clonotype occurred a few times. The V gene is TRBV7-2, the J gene TRBJ2-2, with D unresolved. Trimming left V 3 bases short and J 6 bases short, with 8 bases between. Germline V gives CDR1 SGHTA, CDR2 FQGNSA. The CDR3 runs to 13 residues. CDR3 coding DNA: TGTGCCAGCAGCTTTAACCGAGCCGGGGAGCTGTTTTTT. Protein product: CASSFNRAGELFF.

V usage is TRBV6-5 and J usage is TRBJ1-1; perhaps TRBD1 as D (5 bases). The CDR3 extends over 12 amino acids. V was pared by 0 bases and J by 11 bases, with 10 bases between. Per the germline V gene, CDR1 is MNHEY and CDR2 is SVGAGI. CDR3: CASSYSGGVAFF. The CDR3 nucleotides read TGTGCCAGCAGTTACTCTGGGGGAGTGGCTTTCTTT.

The rearrangement uses TRBV20-1 and TRBJ1-6; possible D gene TRBD1, 5 bases. Deletions cut 0 bases from V and 10 bases from J, with 16 bases between. The length of the CDR3 is 15 residues. Per the germline V gene, CDR1 is DFQATT and CDR2 is SNEGSKA (reference sequence). The CDR3 spells CSARDRDRRWSPLHF. The CDR3 DNA follows: TGCAGTGCTAGAGATCGGGACCGTCGTTGGTCACCCCTCCACTTT.

This clonotype was counted only a few times. This chain links TRBV20-1 with TRBJ2-7, with D possibly being TRBD2 (5 bases). Germline V gene lookup returns CDR1 DFQATT and CDR2 SNEGSKA (reference sequence). The CDR3 extends over 14 amino acids. V was trimmed by 3 bases and J by 6 bases, leaving 18 bases between them. The CDR3 sequence is CSARRTGGFGEQYF. The CDR3 region has the DNA TGCAGTGCTAGGAGGACTGGAGGTTTTGGCGAGCAGTACTTC.